This T cell receptor (beta chain) derives from a study of CD4+ T cells in melanoma. Study-wide findings and caveats: In melanoma, neoantigen-specific CD4+ T cells reportedly differed in differentiation state.

Some clones are missing from TCRdb's copy, which holds only in-frame ones; the method was immunoSEQ multiplex PCR. The repertoire holds some 150,000 clones, with 80% to 95% as singletons. The CDR3 loop spans 17 amino acids. Germline V gene sequence: CDR1 SGHRS, CDR2 YFSETQ. The germline V and J ends were trimmed by 0 bases and 2 bases, with 15 bases remaining between them. In regard to this clone: Its antigen is not known.

This clonotype was obtained from a human donor with melanoma. This sequence joins TRBV5-1 and TRBJ1-3; D gene unclear. The CDR3 nucleotides are TGCGCCAGCAGCTTGGGTCCGCGTGGGAGCGCTGGAAACACCATATATTTT. The encoded protein is CASSLGPRGSAGNTIYF.